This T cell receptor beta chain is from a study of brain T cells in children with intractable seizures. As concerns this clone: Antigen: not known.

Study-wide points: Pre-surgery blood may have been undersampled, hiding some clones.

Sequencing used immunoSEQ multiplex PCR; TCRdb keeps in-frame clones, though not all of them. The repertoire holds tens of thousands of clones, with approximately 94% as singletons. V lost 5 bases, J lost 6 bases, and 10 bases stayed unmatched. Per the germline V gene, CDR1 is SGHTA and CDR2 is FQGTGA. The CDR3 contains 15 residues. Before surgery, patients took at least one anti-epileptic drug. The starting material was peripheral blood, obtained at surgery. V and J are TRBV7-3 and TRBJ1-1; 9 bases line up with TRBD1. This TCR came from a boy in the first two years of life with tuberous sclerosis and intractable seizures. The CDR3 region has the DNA TGTGCCAGCAGCCCATGGGGGGACAGGGCCGCTGAAGCTTTCTTT. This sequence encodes CASSPWGDRAAEAFF.